This T cell receptor (beta chain) was retrieved from a study of a mutant IDH1 vaccine in newly diagnosed glioma. Study background: Sex among treated patients split 62.5% male, around 40% female; mean age was roughly 40 years.

The protocol was immunoSEQ multiplex PCR, while the TCRdb copy is restricted to in-frame clones and leaves out a portion. The sample records roughly 25,000 clones, approximately 93% being singletons. Trimming removed 6 bases at V and 5 bases at J, with 4 bases between. Germline CDR1 is MNHNS and CDR2 is SASEGT. This CDR3 spans 10 amino acids. Sample time point: baseline, week 1 (first vaccination visit). Treatment in this sample: pre-vaccination baseline after standard-of-care therapy. Donors had new IDH1-mutant astrocytomas of WHO grade 3 or 4 (ATRX-lost). This chain links TRBV6-1 with TRBJ1-2; D gene unclear. This clonotype originated in a man aged 25 to 40 with glioma. The specimen comprised PBMCs, sampled from a glioma patient treated with radiotherapy, temozolomide or both. The CDR3 DNA is TGTGCCAGCAGGGAATATGGCTACACCTTC. It yields the protein CASREYGYTF.